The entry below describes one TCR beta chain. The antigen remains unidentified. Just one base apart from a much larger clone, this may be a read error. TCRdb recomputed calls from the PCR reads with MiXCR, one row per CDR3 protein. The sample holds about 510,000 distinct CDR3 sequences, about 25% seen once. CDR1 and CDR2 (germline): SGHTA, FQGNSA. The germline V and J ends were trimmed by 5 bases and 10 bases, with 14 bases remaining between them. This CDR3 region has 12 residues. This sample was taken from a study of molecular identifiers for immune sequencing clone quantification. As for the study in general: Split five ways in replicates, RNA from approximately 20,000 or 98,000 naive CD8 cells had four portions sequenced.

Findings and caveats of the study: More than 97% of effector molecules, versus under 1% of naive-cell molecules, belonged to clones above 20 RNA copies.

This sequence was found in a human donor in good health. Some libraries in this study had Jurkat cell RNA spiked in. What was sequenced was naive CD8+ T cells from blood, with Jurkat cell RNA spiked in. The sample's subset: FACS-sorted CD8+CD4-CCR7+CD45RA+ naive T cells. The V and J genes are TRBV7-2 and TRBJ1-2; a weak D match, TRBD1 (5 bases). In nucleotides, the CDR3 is TGTGCCAGCAGCATAGGCAGGGTTGACTACACCTTC. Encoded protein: CASSIGRVDYTF.